The 10 T cell receptor beta chains given below trace back to one sample, sequenced in a study of Ad26.COV2.S vaccination and SARS-CoV-2 variants. Measured with immunoSEQ multiplex PCR; TCRdb has only the in-frame clones, and not every one. The sample contains 350,000 to 500,000 clones, 75% to 95% of which appear only once. Treatment described: about 20 received Ad26.COV2.S at low or high dose, single or two shots; about 5 received placebo; per-sample allocation not given. It was on day 63 after the first vaccine or placebo injection that samples were taken. The sample here was peripheral blood, taken in a trial of Ad26.COV2.S vaccine versus placebo. Receptor source: a person between 18 and 65 years old who received the Ad26.COV2.S COVID-19 vaccine or a placebo.

The gene calls are TRBV7-2 and TRBJ2-3, with 9 bases matching TRBD2. The CDR3 is 18 amino acids. Per germline, CDR1 SGHTA and CDR2 FQGNSA. Trimming removed 3 bases from V and 5 bases from J; junction bases left unmatched: 15. The CDR3 protein is CASSFKDSGRVEGDTQYF. The CDR3 nucleotides are TGTGCCAGCAGCTTCAAGGATAGCGGGAGAGTCGAGGGAGATACGCAGTATTTT.

The V and J genes are TRBV29-1 and TRBJ2-1; maybe TRBD2 (5 bases). Germline V lookup: CDR1 SQVTM, CDR2 ANQGSEA. Between the trimmed V and J ends, which lost 1 base and 3 bases, there was a span of 10 bases. The CDR3 contains 14 residues. CDR3 region: CSVEGERDYNEQFF. The CDR3 DNA reads as TGCAGCGTTGAAGGGGAGCGCGACTACAATGAGCAGTTCTTC.

The chain has TRBV18 and TRBJ2-7; D perhaps matches TRBD1 (6 bases). Trimming removed 3 bases from V and 5 bases from J, with 11 bases in between. Germline CDR1 is KGHSH and CDR2 is LQKENI. The CDR3 runs to 13 residues. The CDR3 nucleotides read TGTGCCAGCTCACCTATTACAGGGAACGAGCAGTACTTC. Protein sequence: CASSPITGNEQYF. Filled out from reference TRBV18 and TRBJ2-7, the complete variable domain reads NAGVMQNPRHLVRRRGQEARLRCSPMKGHSHVYWYRQLPEEGLKFMVYLQKENIIDESGMPKERFSAEFPKEGPSILRIQQVVRGDSAAYFCASSPITGNEQYFGPGTRLTVT.

The chain joins TRBV3-1 (or the pseudogene TRBV3-2) to TRBJ2-7, with a tentative D call TRBD2 (5 bases). This CDR3 is built from 18 residues. V gave up 0 bases and J gave up 5 bases, with 23 bases separating them. CDR1 and CDR2 from the germline V gene are LGHDT and YNNKEL (reference sequence). CDR3 region: CASSQDRFRGSSLHEQYF. Here the CDR3 DNA reads TGTGCCAGCAGCCAAGATAGATTCCGGGGATCTAGTCTCCACGAGCAGTACTTC.

Written as DNA, the CDR3 is TGTGCCAGCAGGCCCAGGAGGGTGGACACCGGGGAGCTGTTTTTT. It is translated as CASRPRRVDTGELFF. J is TRBJ2-2 and V is TRBV6-5, with TRBD2 as a possible D gene (6 bases). This CDR3 has 15 residues. V shed 6 bases and J shed 3 bases, with 14 bases lying between them. Germline V gene data show CDR1 as MNHEY and CDR2 as SVGAGI.

V usage is TRBV30 and J usage is TRBJ1-1; D may be TRBD1 (6 bases). This CDR3 is 12 amino acids long. The germline CDR1 and CDR2 sequences are GTSNPN and SVGIG (reference sequence). The V end lost 8 bases, the J end lost 5 bases, and 15 bases lay between the germline ends. The CDR3 loop is CAGQQGGTEAFF. The CDR3 bases are TGTGCCGGACAACAGGGAGGGACTGAAGCTTTCTTT.

CDR3 nucleotides: TGTGCCAGCAGCCGAGGACTATTCCAAGAGACCCAGTACTTC. Translation gives CASSRGLFQETQYF. V gene TRBV4-2 combines with J gene TRBJ2-5; tentative D call: TRBD2 (6 bases). CDR1 LGHNA and CDR2 YNFKEQ come from the germline V gene. Between the trimmed V and J ends, which lost 4 bases and 1 base, there was a span of 10 bases. CDR3 size: 14 residues.

The sample holds one count of this clone. V and J are TRBV5-4 and TRBJ2-5; 8 nucleotides match TRBD2. Germline V lookup: CDR1 SGHNT, CDR2 YYREEE (reference sequence). The CDR3 loop spans 15 amino acids. J gave up 3 bases and V 1 base, and 5 bases lay outside the gene matches. The CDR3 nucleotides read TGTGCCAGCAGCTTGACCGGGACTAGAGAAGAGACCCAGTACTTC. Its protein product is CASSLTGTREETQYF.

This clone has only one observation. This rearrangement joins TRBV13 to TRBJ2-7; weak D call: TRBD1 (6 bases). Trimming took off 1 base at V and 1 base at J, with 14 bases between the two ends. CDR3 length: 16 amino acids. CDR1 PRHDT and CDR2 FYEKMQ come from the germline V gene (reference sequence). The CDR3 coding sequence is TGTGCCAGCAGCTTAGCCCTGGGGGCCGAATCCTACGAGCAGTACTTC. Amino acid sequence: CASSLALGAESYEQYF.

This chain uses TRBV2 with TRBJ2-2; 10 nucleotides line up with TRBD2. The CDR3 totals 17 residues. The germline V gene encodes CDR1 SNHLY and CDR2 FYNNEI. V shed 3 bases, J shed 5 bases, and the junction held 9 bases outside the gene matches. CDR3 nucleotides: TGTGCCAGCAGTGACGGGCTAGCGGGAGTAGGGACCGGGGAGCTGTTTTTT. Residues: CASSDGLAGVGTGELFF.